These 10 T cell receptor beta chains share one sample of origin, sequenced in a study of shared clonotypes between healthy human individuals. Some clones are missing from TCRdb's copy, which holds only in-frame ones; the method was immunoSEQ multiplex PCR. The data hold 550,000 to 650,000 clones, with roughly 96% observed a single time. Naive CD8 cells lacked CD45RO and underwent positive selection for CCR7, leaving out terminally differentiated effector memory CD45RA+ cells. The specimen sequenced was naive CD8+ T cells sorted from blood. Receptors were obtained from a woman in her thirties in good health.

CDR3 sequence: CASSQDRTSTYEQYF. CDR3 DNA sequence: TGCGCCAGCAGCCAAGATAGGACCAGTACCTACGAGCAGTACTTC. This rearrangement joins TRBV4-1 to TRBJ2-5; D is unresolved. TRBJ2-7 matches the DNA end more closely, so the J call is doubtful. The V gene's germline CDR1 is MGHRA and CDR2 YSYEKL. The CDR3 spans 15 residues.

DNA of the CDR3: TGTGCCACAGGGGAAGGGGACAGCGGGTACGAGCAGTACTTC. Protein product: CATGEGDSGYEQYF. This chain uses TRBV6-1 with TRBJ2-7, with D possibly matching TRBD1 (7 bases). V dropped 10 bases and J dropped 4 bases, with 20 bases sitting between them. The CDR3 spans 14 residues. The germline CDR1 and CDR2 sequences are MNHNS and SASEGT.

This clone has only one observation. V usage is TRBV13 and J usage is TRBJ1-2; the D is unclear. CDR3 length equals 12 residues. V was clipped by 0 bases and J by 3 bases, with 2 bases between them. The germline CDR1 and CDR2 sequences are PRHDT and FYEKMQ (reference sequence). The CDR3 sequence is CASSLGHYGYTF. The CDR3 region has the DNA TGTGCCAGCAGCTTAGGCCACTATGGCTACACCTTC.

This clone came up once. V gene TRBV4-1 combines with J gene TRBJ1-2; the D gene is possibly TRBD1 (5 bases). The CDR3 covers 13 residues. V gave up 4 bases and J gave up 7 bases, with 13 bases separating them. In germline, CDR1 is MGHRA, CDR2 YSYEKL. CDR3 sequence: CASSPPGVSGYTF. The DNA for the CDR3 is TGCGCCAGCAGCCCGCCGGGGGTGAGTGGCTACACCTTC.

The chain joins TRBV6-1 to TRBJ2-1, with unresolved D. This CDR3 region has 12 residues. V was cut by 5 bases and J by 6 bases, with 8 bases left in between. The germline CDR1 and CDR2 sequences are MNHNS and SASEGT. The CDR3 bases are TGTGCCAGCAGTACGGACGGCAATGAGCAGTTCTTC. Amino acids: CASSTDGNEQFF.

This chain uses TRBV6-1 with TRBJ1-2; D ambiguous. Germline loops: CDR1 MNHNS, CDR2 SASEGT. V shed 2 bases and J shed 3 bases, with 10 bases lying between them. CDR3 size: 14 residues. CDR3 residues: CASSEWQRYYGYTF. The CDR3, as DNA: TGTGCCAGCAGTGAATGGCAGAGATACTATGGCTACACCTTC.

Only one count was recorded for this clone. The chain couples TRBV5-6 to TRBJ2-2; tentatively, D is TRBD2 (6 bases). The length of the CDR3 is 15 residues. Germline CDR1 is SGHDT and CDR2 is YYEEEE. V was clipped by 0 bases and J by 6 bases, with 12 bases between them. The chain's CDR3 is CASSLVGGSPGELFF. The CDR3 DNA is TGTGCCAGCAGCTTGGTGGGAGGATCCCCCGGGGAGCTGTTTTTT.

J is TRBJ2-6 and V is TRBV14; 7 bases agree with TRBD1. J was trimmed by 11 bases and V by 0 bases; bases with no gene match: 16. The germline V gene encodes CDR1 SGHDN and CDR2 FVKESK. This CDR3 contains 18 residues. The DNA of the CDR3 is TGTGCCAGCAGCCAAGAGAACGTTTGGACAGGCCCATTCGACGTCCTGACTTTC. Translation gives CASSQENVWTGPFDVLTF.

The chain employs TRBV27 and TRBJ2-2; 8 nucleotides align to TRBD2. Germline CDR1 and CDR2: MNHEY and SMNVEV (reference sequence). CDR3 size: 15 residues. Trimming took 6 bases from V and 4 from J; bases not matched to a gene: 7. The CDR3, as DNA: TGTGCCAGCAGATTTACGGCGGGGGGCACCGGGGAGCTGTTTTTT. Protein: CASRFTAGGTGELFF.

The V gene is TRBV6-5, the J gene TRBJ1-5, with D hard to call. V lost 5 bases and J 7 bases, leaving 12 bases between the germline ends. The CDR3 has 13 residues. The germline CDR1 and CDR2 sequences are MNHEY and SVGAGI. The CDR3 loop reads CASSLSFGQPQHF. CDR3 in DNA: TGTGCCAGCAGTCTATCATTTGGGCAGCCCCAGCATTTT.